The 10 T cell receptor beta chains in this list originate from one sample, sequenced in a study of CD8 T cells in Susac syndrome. After extraction with the RNeasy kit, about 0.45 to 1 ug of the RNA was reverse transcribed using random hexamers. TCRdb recomputed calls from the immunoSEQ multiplex PCR reads with MiXCR, one row per CDR3 protein. The sample includes approximately 180,000 distinct CDR3 sequences, roughly 92% of them seen just once. Sequencing was done on a sample of CD4+ T cells from PBMCs. The receptors derive from a human donor with multiple sclerosis.

This sequence joins TRBV2 and TRBJ2-2; possibly TRBD1 or TRBD2 for D (5 bases each). The CDR3 covers 12 residues. Trimming removed 10 bases from V and 5 bases from J, with 11 bases in between. CDR1 SNHLY and CDR2 FYNNEI come from the germline V gene. The CDR3 region has the DNA TGTGCCACGGGGCAGTTGACCGGGGAGCTGTTTTTT. Amino acids: CATGQLTGELFF.

The chain links TRBV7-3 to TRBJ1-6; 7 bases line up with TRBD1. J lost 10 bases, V lost 4 bases, and 10 bases had no gene match. Germline V lookup: CDR1 SGHTA, CDR2 FQGTGA. The length of the CDR3 is 15 residues. CDR3 DNA: TGTGCCAGCAGCTCCTCAGGGGGATTCGGGTCACCCCTCCACTTT. Protein: CASSSSGGFGSPLHF.

V usage is TRBV18 and J usage is TRBJ2-3; no reliable D call. The CDR3 totals 14 residues. Per the germline V gene, CDR1 is KGHSH and CDR2 is LQKENI. V was trimmed by 1 base and J by 6 bases, leaving 11 bases between them. The CDR3, as DNA: TGTGCCAGCTCACCACTCACCGACATGGATACGCAGTATTTT. It encodes CASSPLTDMDTQYF. Complete variable domain (other parts from reference TRBV18 and TRBJ2-3): NAGVMQNPRHLVRRRGQEARLRCSPMKGHSHVYWYRQLPEEGLKFMVYLQKENIIDESGMPKERFSAEFPKEGPSILRIQQVVRGDSAAYFCASSPLTDMDTQYFGPGTRLTVL.

The V and J genes are TRBV2 and TRBJ2-2; D uncertain. There are 13 residues in the CDR3. V gave up 5 bases and J gave up 4 bases, with 8 bases separating them. Germline CDR1 and CDR2: SNHLY and FYNNEI. The CDR3 sequence is CASSTESTGELFF. The DNA for the CDR3 is TGTGCCAGCAGTACGGAGAGCACCGGGGAGCTGTTTTTT.

The V and J genes are TRBV5-4 and TRBJ1-1; 11 nucleotides match TRBD1. Germline V CDR1 and CDR2: SGHNT, YYREEE (reference sequence). V lost 4 bases and J lost 8; bases outside the gene matches: 4. This CDR3 has 13 residues. CDR3 bases: TGTGCCAGCAGCCTGGGACAGGGGGACGAAGCTTTCTTT. This gives the protein CASSLGQGDEAFF.

This chain connects TRBV9 to TRBJ2-1; 11 bases are shared with TRBD2. V shed 0 bases and J 4 bases; nucleotides not matched to a gene: 3. The CDR3 sequence is 16 residues long. CDR1 SGDLS and CDR2 YYNGEE come from the germline V gene. CDR3 nucleotide sequence: TGTGCCAGCAGCGTAGGGGTAGCGGGGGGGTACAATGAGCAGTTCTTC. As protein: CASSVGVAGGYNEQFF.

The chain is built from TRBV5-4 and TRBJ2-3; 9 nucleotides align to TRBD2. Germline CDR1 SGHNT, CDR2 YYREEE (reference sequence). This CDR3 has 15 residues. Trimming took 4 bases from V and 5 from J; bases not matched to a gene: 8. Here the CDR3 DNA reads TGTGCCAGCAGCATTGCGGCGGGGGGGCGAGATACGCAGTATTTT. As protein: CASSIAAGGRDTQYF.

The V call is TRBV6-1, the J call TRBJ2-3, with TRBD1 matching 11 bases. The trim removed 5 bases at V and 0 bases at J, leaving 4 bases unmatched. The germline gives CDR1 MNHNS, CDR2 SASEGT. This CDR3 has 16 residues. The CDR3 sequence is CASSTGQGVSTDTQYF. The CDR3 DNA follows: TGTGCCAGCAGTACGGGACAGGGGGTTAGCACAGATACGCAGTATTTT.

This chain links TRBV6-2 or TRBV6-3 with TRBJ1-3, with a tentative D call TRBD1 (6 bases). Looked up from germline, CDR1 is MNHEY and CDR2 is SVGEGT. This CDR3 comprises 14 residues. The V end was cut by 4 bases, the J end by 8 bases, with 15 bases between. CDR3 residues: CASSFSTGRDTIYF. In nucleotides, the CDR3 is TGTGCCAGCAGTTTTTCGACAGGCCGAGACACCATATATTTT.

The chain uses TRBV6-5 and TRBJ2-7, with 9 positions matching TRBD1. This CDR3 has 14 residues. J was trimmed by 6 bases and V by 4 bases; bases with no gene match: 7. The V gene's germline CDR1 is MNHEY and CDR2 SVGAGI. The CDR3 nucleotides are TGTGCCAGCAGTTGGGGACAGGGAGAGTCCGAGCAGTACTTC. Protein: CASSWGQGESEQYF.